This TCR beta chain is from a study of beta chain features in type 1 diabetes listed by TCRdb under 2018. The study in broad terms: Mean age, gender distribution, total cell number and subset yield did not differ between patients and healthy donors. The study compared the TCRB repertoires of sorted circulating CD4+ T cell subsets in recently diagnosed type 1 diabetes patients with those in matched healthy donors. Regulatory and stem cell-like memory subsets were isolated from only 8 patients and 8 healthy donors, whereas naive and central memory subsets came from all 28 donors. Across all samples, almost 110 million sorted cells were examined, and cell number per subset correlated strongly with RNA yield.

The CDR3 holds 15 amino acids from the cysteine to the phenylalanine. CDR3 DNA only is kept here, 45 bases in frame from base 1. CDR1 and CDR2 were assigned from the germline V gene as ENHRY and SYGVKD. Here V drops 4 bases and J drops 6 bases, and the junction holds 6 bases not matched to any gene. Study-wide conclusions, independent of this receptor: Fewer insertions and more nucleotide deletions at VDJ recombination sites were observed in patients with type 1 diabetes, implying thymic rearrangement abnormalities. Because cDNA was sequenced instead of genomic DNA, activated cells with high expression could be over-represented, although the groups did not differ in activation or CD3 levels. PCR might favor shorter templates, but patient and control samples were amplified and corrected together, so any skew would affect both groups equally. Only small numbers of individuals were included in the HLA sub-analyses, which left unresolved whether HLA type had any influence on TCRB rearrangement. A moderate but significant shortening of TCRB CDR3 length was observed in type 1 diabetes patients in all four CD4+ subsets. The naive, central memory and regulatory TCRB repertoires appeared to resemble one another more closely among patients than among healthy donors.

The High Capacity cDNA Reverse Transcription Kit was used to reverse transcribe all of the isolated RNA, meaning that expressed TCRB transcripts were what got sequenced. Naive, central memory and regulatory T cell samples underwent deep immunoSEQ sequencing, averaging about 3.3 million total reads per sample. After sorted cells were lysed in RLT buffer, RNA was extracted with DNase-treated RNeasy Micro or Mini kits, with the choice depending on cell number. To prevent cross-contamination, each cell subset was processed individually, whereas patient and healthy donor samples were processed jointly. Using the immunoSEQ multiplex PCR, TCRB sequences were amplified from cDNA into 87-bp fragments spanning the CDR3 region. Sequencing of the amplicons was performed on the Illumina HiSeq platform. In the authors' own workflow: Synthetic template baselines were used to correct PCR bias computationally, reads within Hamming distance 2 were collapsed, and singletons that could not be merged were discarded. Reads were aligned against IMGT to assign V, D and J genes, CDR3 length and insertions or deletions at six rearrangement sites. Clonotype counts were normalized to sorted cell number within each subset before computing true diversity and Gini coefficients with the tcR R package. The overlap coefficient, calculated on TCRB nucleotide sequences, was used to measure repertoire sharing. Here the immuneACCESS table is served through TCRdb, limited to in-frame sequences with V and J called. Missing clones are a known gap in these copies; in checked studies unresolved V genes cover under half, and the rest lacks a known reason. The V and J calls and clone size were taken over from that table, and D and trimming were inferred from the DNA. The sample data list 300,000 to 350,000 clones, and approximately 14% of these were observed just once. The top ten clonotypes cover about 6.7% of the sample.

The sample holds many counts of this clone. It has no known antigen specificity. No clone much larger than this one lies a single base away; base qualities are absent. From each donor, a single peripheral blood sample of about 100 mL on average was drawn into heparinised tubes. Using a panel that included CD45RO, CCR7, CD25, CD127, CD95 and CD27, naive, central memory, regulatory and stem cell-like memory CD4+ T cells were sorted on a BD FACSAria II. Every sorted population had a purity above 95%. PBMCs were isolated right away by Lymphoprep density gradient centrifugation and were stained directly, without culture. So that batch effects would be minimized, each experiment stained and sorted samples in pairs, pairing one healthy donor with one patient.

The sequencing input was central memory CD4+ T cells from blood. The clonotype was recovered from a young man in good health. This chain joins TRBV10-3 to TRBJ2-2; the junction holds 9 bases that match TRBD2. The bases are TGTGCCATCAGTGGTCCCGGGACTAGCTCCGGGGAGCTGTTTTTT. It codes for CAISGPGTSSGELFF.